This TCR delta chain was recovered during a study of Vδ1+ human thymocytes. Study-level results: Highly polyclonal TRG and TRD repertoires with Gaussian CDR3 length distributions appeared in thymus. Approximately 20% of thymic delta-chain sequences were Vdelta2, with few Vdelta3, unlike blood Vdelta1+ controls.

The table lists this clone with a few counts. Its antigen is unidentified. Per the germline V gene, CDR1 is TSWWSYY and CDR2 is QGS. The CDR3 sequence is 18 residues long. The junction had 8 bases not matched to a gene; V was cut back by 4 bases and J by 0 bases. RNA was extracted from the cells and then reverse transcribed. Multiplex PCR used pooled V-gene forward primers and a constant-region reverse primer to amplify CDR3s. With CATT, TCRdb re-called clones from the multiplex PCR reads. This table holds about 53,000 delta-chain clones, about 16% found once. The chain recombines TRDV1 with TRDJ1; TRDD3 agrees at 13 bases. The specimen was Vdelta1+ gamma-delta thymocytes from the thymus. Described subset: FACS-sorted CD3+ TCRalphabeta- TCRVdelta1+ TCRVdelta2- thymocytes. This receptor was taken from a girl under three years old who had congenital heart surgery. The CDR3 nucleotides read TGTGCTCTTGGGGCCCGTACTGGGGGATACGGGTACACCGATAAACTCATCTTT. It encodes CALGARTGGYGYTDKLIF.